The 6 T cell receptor beta chains presented below share a single source sample, sequenced in a study of cytomegalovirus exposure and HLA in healthy donors. The PCR employed 60 Vbeta primers together with 13 Jbeta primers. TCRdb keeps only in-frame clones here, not all; method: immunoSEQ multiplex PCR. The sample holds some 180,000 clones, roughly 87% seen once. Material: PBMCs. These receptors were collected from a boy under 10 years old in good health and CMV-seronegative.

The chain couples TRBV7-9 to TRBJ2-7; 7 bases map to TRBD1. The CDR3 sequence is 15 residues long. Trimming removed 4 bases from V and 1 base from J; junction bases left unmatched: 7. Germline CDR1 reads SEHNR; CDR2 reads FQNEAQ (reference sequence). Written as DNA, the CDR3 is TGTGCCAGCAGCTCCTCAGGGGGAGATTCCTACGAGCAGTACTTC. Protein: CASSSSGGDSYEQYF. The full variable domain, with the rest looked up from reference TRBV7-9 and TRBJ2-7, is DTGVSQNPRHKITKRGQNVTFRCDPISEHNRLYWYRQTLGQGPEFLTYFQNEAQLEKSRLLSDRFSAERPKGSFSTLEIQRTEQGDSAMYLCASSSSGGDSYEQYFGPGTRLTVT.

As to this clone: The same CDR3 also results from other DNA sequences found in this sample. The V gene is TRBV9, the J gene TRBJ1-6; D unclear. Germline V gene lookup returns CDR1 SGDLS and CDR2 YYNGEE. The CDR3 runs to 15 residues. Trimming shortened V by 0 bases and J by 3 bases, and 7 bases separated the two germline ends. CDR3 residues: CASSVGSGYNSPLHF. CDR3 DNA: TGTGCCAGCAGCGTAGGATCAGGCTATAATTCACCCCTCCACTTT.

The chain has TRBV7-2 and TRBJ1-5; D unresolved. CDR3 length: 12 residues. The V gene's germline CDR1 is SGHTA and CDR2 FQGNSA. Trimming left V 4 bases short and J 8 bases short, with 9 bases between. CDR3 in amino acids: CASSWGGEPQHF. Here the CDR3 DNA reads TGTGCCAGCAGCTGGGGAGGAGAGCCCCAGCATTTT.

This clone was recorded a few times. The rearrangement joins TRBV6-1 to TRBJ1-1; D is possibly TRBD1 (5 bases). Germline CDR1 is MNHNS and CDR2 is SASEGT. Trimming cost V 8 bases and J 5 bases, with 9 bases left between them. This CDR3 contains 11 residues. CDR3 region: CASQGTTEAFF. The CDR3 bases are TGTGCCAGCCAGGGAACGACTGAAGCTTTCTTT.

This chain connects TRBV6-5 to TRBJ1-2, with 7 bases lining up with TRBD1. The CDR3 is 14 residues long. Per the germline V gene, CDR1 is MNHEY and CDR2 is SVGAGI. V gave up 0 bases and J gave up 6 bases; unmatched junction bases: 4. The CDR3 spells CASSYSNRGNGYTF. CDR3 bases: TGTGCCAGCAGTTACTCGAACAGGGGCAATGGCTACACCTTC.

The chain carries TRBV30 and TRBJ2-7; 7 bases map to TRBD1. J gave up 0 bases and V 2 bases, and 1 base lay outside the gene matches. The germline V gene has CDR1 GTSNPN and CDR2 SVGIG (reference sequence). There are 13 residues in the CDR3. The CDR3 here is CAWSRDSSYEQYF. The CDR3, as DNA: TGTGCCTGGAGTAGGGACAGCTCCTACGAGCAGTACTTC. Complete variable domain (other parts from reference TRBV30 and TRBJ2-7): SQTIHQWPATLVQPVGSPLSLECTVEGTSNPNLYWYRQAAGRGLQLLFYSVGIGQISSEVPQNLSASRPQDRQFILSSKKLLLSDSGFYLCAWSRDSSYEQYFGPGTRLTVT.